The 31 T cell receptor beta chains in this list originate from one sample, sequenced in a study of beta chain features in type 1 diabetes. These receptors have no identified antigens. Broader study findings: Researchers report that Type 1 diabetes patients had moderately but significantly shorter TCRB CDR3s across all four CD4+ subsets.

What was sequenced were expressed TCRB transcripts, since all of the isolated RNA had been reverse transcribed. Only in-frame clones appear in the TCRdb table, and some are missing; sequencing was by immunoSEQ multiplex PCR. The sample consists of some 350,000 clones, 8.5% to 10% of them appearing once. Sequenced input: central memory CD4+ T cells from blood. Every receptor here comes from a man in his thirties or forties with type 1 diabetes.

V gene TRBV6-5 combines with J gene TRBJ1-2; 7 bases match TRBD1. Per the germline V gene, CDR1 is MNHEY and CDR2 is SVGAGI. This CDR3 has 13 residues. J lost 7 bases, V lost 6 bases, and 8 bases had no gene match. Here the CDR3 reads CASRSRQGGGYTF. DNA of the CDR3: TGTGCCAGCAGATCAAGACAGGGTGGTGGCTACACCTTC.

This clone was found a few times. This specimen includes other DNA sequences encoding the same CDR3. V gene TRBV7-2 combines with J gene TRBJ2-7, with D uncertain. The V gene's germline CDR1 is SGHTA and CDR2 FQGNSA. This CDR3 has 12 residues. V lost 5 bases to trimming and J lost 0 bases, with 5 bases between them. The CDR3 spells CASSRISYEQYF. DNA of the CDR3: TGTGCCAGCAGCCGTATCTCCTACGAGCAGTACTTC.

The chain couples TRBV5-4 to TRBJ2-3; D call uncertain. V gave up 0 bases and J gave up 2 bases, with 7 bases separating them. This CDR3 contains 14 residues. The germline V gene encodes CDR1 SGHNT and CDR2 YYREEE (reference sequence). In DNA form, the CDR3 reads TGTGCCAGCAGCTTGGCCTCAATCACAGATACGCAGTATTTT. The encoded protein is CASSLASITDTQYF.

This clone was observed many times. This CDR3 is CASSRRQGNTGELFF. CDR3 in DNA: TGTGCCAGCAGCCGGAGACAGGGGAACACCGGGGAGCTGTTTTTT. The V gene is TRBV11-1, the J gene TRBJ2-2; TRBD1 aligns across 7 bases. V lost 5 bases, J lost 1 base, and 4 bases stayed unmatched. The CDR3 runs to 15 residues. Germline CDR1 and CDR2: SGHAT and FQDESV (reference sequence).

The chain combines TRBV23-1 with TRBJ2-7; D gene ambiguous. TRBV23-1 is an ORF, and what it does is uncertain. The CDR3 spans 13 residues. The germline V and J ends were trimmed by 6 bases and 6 bases, with 15 bases remaining between them. The CDR3: CASSQDLEFEQYF. The CDR3 DNA reads as TGCGCCAGCAGCCAAGACTTAGAGTTCGAGCAGTACTTC.

This clone was seen a few times. The gene calls are TRBV29-1 and TRBJ1-5; D gene uncertain. V lost 8 bases and J lost 5, with 16 bases in between. CDR3 length equals 13 residues. Germline V gene data show CDR1 as SQVTM and CDR2 as ANQGSEA. CDR3 DNA: TGCAGCACCCGCGGCGGCCCTGATCAGCCCCAGCATTTT. As protein: CSTRGGPDQPQHF.

V is TRBV2 and J is TRBJ2-3, with a possible D match to TRBD2 (5 bases). The V end was cut by 7 bases, the J end by 0 bases, with 14 bases between. The CDR3 has 15 amino acids. The V gene's germline CDR1 is SNHLY and CDR2 FYNNEI. The CDR3 here is CASTGLKASTDTQYF. The CDR3 bases are TGTGCCAGCACTGGACTGAAAGCTAGCACAGATACGCAGTATTTT.

The genes are TRBV7-2 and TRBJ2-7; 7 bases are a match to TRBD1. Germline CDR1 is SGHTA and CDR2 is FQGNSA. The CDR3 is 11 residues long. V shed 5 bases, J shed 10 bases, and the junction held 5 bases outside the gene matches. This CDR3 reads CASSTDRVQYF. CDR3 nucleotides: TGTGCCAGCAGCACTGACAGGGTACAGTACTTC.

This clone showed up many times. The chain carries TRBV28 and TRBJ2-7; D is unresolved. Germline CDR1 is MDHEN and CDR2 is SYDVKM. V lost 7 bases and J 1 base, leaving 11 bases between the germline ends. This CDR3 is 13 amino acids long. The chain's CDR3 is CASIVGGSYEQYF. DNA for the CDR3: TGTGCCAGCATTGTAGGCGGATCCTACGAGCAGTACTTC.

The CDR3 here is CASSRHDGSNSPLHF. CDR3 in DNA: TGCGCCAGCAGTCGACATGACGGGTCCAATTCACCCCTCCACTTT. This chain connects TRBV23-1 to TRBJ1-6; unclear D gene. TRBV23-1 is an ORF, and what it does is uncertain. The V and J ends lost 4 bases and 7 bases respectively, with 14 bases between them. The CDR3 extends over 15 amino acids.

The rearrangement joins TRBV6-6 to TRBJ1-3; weak D call: TRBD1 (6 bases). The V end lost 0 bases, the J end lost 4 bases, and 13 bases lay between the germline ends. The CDR3 consists of 16 residues. CDR1 MNHNY and CDR2 SVGAGI come from the germline V gene (reference sequence). CDR3 region: CASSYSAGALGNTIYF. CDR3 nucleotide sequence: TGTGCCAGCAGTTACTCGGCAGGGGCCCTCGGAAACACCATATATTTT.

A few counts support this clone. The V call is TRBV7-2, the J call TRBJ2-7; 7 bases line up with TRBD2. The CDR3 covers 16 residues. After removal of 1 base from V and 0 bases from J, the junction contained 6 bases not matched to a gene. CDR1 and CDR2 from the germline V gene are SGHTA and FQGNSA. The CDR3 DNA is TGTGCCAGCAGCTTAGTCTCTGGCGGGAGCTCCTACGAGCAGTACTTC. This encodes CASSLVSGGSSYEQYF.

This clone was detected only a few times. This rearrangement joins TRBV6-6 to TRBJ2-5; D remains unclear. V was pared by 5 bases and J by 5 bases, with 12 bases between. Germline CDR1 is MNHNY and CDR2 is SVGAGI (reference sequence). This CDR3 comprises 13 residues. The CDR3 nucleotides are TGTGCCAGCAGTGACCCGGGCCTGGAGACCCAGTACTTC. This codes for CASSDPGLETQYF.

The rearrangement links TRBV7-2 to TRBJ2-5; tentative D call: TRBD2 (6 bases). The CDR3 sequence is 14 residues long. Germline V lookup: CDR1 SGHTA, CDR2 FQGNSA. Trimming pared 1 base from V and 5 bases from J, leaving 11 bases between. CDR3 residues: CASSLDAAGETQYF. The DNA of the CDR3 is TGTGCCAGCAGCTTAGATGCTGCGGGGGAGACCCAGTACTTC. Full variable domain (missing parts from reference TRBV7-2 and TRBJ2-5): GAGVSQSPSNKVTEKGKDVELRCDPISGHTALYWYRQSLGQGLEFLIYFQGNSAPDKSGLPSDRFSAERTGGSVSTLTIQRTQQEDSAVYLCASSLDAAGETQYFGPGTRLLVL.

The chain has TRBV29-1 and TRBJ2-1, with D perhaps matching TRBD1 (6 bases). There are 11 residues in the CDR3. Germline lookup yields CDR1 SQVTM and CDR2 ANQGSEA. Trimming left V 7 bases short and J 10 bases short, with 14 bases between. In nucleotides, the CDR3 is TGCAGCGCCATACCAGGGGTGGAGCAGTTCTTC. The encoded protein is CSAIPGVEQFF.

There are many counts of this clone. The J gene is TRBJ1-5, the V gene TRBV7-9; D remains unclear. V was pared by 3 bases and J by 3 bases, with 9 bases between. The germline CDR1 and CDR2 sequences are SEHNR and FQNEAQ (reference sequence). This CDR3 comprises 14 residues. The CDR3 is CASSFGWDNQPQHF. DNA of the CDR3: TGTGCCAGCAGCTTTGGATGGGACAATCAGCCCCAGCATTTT.

This clone was seen a few times. V and J are TRBV7-3 and TRBJ1-1, with TRBD1 matching 7 bases. V lost 8 bases, J lost 4 bases, and 7 bases stayed unmatched. The CDR3 extends over 13 amino acids. Germline V lookup: CDR1 SGHTA, CDR2 FQGTGA. The CDR3 coding sequence is TGTGCCAGCGTGAGGGGGCAGAGCACTGAAGCTTTCTTT. It specifies CASVRGQSTEAFF.

This chain links TRBV5-1 with TRBJ2-2, with 8 bases fitting TRBD1. The CDR3 contains 17 residues. Unmatched junction bases numbered 8, after V lost 4 bases and J lost 0 bases. Looked up from germline, CDR1 is SGHRS and CDR2 is YFSETQ. CDR3 residues: CASSNRTGQSNTGELFF. CDR3 coding DNA: TGCGCCAGCAGCAACAGGACAGGGCAGTCGAACACCGGGGAGCTGTTTTTT. The complete variable domain, with remaining parts taken from reference TRBV5-1 and TRBJ2-2, reads KAGVTQTPRYLIKTRGQQVTLSCSPISGHRSVSWYQQTPGQGLQFLFEYFSETQRNKGNFPGRFSGRQFSNSRSEMNVSTLELGDSALYLCASSNRTGQSNTGELFFGEGSRLTVL.

The chain links TRBV9 to TRBJ2-1; 9 bases agree with TRBD1. This CDR3 contains 15 residues. Germline loops: CDR1 SGDLS, CDR2 YYNGEE. After removal of 2 bases from V and 4 bases from J, the junction contained 4 bases not matched to a gene. The CDR3 protein is CASSVGQGNYNEQFF. For the CDR3, the DNA is TGTGCCAGCAGCGTCGGACAGGGGAATTACAATGAGCAGTTCTTC. Full variable domain (outside the CDR3, taken from reference TRBV9 and TRBJ2-1): DSGVTQTPKHLITATGQRVTLRCSPRSGDLSVYWYQQSLDQGLQFLIQYYNGEERAKGNILERFSAQQFPDLHSELNLSSLELGDSALYFCASSVGQGNYNEQFFGPGTRLTVL.

This chain joins TRBV29-1 and TRBJ2-2, with unresolved D. V lost 4 bases to trimming and J lost 1 base, with 10 bases between them. The CDR3 sequence is 14 residues long. Germline values: CDR1 SQVTM, CDR2 ANQGSEA. CDR3 amino acids: CSVVAEMNTGELFF. CDR3 nucleotides: TGCAGCGTTGTCGCCGAGATGAACACCGGGGAGCTGTTTTTT.

This clone appeared a few times. The V gene is TRBV5-1, the J gene TRBJ2-2; D tentatively fits TRBD1 or TRBD2 (5 bases each). V lost 4 bases and J 6 bases, leaving 13 bases between the germline ends. This CDR3 contains 14 residues. CDR1 is SGHRS, CDR2 YFSETQ, per germline. CDR3 DNA sequence: TGCGCCAGCAGCCCTATTTTGGGACCCGGGGAGCTGTTTTTT. Translated, it gives CASSPILGPGELFF.

The sample holds a few counts of this clone. This rearrangement joins TRBV11-2 to TRBJ1-3; maybe TRBD1 (5 bases). In germline, CDR1 is SGHAT, CDR2 FQNNGV. Trimming removed 6 bases from V and 2 bases from J, with 5 bases in between. This CDR3 is built from 12 residues. The CDR3 DNA reads as TGTGCCAGCAGAGGGGCTGGAAACACCATATATTTT. As protein: CASRGAGNTIYF. Full variable domain (remainder filled in from reference TRBV11-2 and TRBJ1-3): EAGVAQSPRYKIIEKRQSVAFWCNPISGHATLYWYQQILGQGPKLLIQFQNNGVVDDSQLPKDRFSAERLKGVDSTLKIQPAKLEDSAVYLCASRGAGNTIYFGEGSWLTVV.

The chain uses TRBV6-5 and TRBJ1-2; D not resolved. Germline values: CDR1 MNHEY, CDR2 SVGAGI. V was pared by 10 bases and J by 4 bases, with 10 bases between. The CDR3 is 11 residues long. The CDR3 sequence: CATQGGYGYTF. The CDR3 nucleotides are TGTGCCACCCAAGGAGGCTATGGCTACACCTTC.

This clone was recorded at least ten times. The genes are TRBV28 and TRBJ1-4; TRBD1 aligns across 9 bases. Trimming took 8 bases from V and 5 from J; bases not matched to a gene: 9. CDR1 is MDHEN, CDR2 SYDVKM, per germline. This CDR3 is 15 amino acids long. CDR3 DNA: TGTGCCAGCCAGGGTCCCGGACAGGGGAATGAAAAACTGTTTTTT. The encoded protein is CASQGPGQGNEKLFF. The entire variable domain, with the rest obtained from reference TRBV28 and TRBJ1-4, is as follows: DVKVTQSSRYLVKRTGEKVFLECVQDMDHENMFWYRQDPGLGLRLIYFSYDVKMKEKGDIPEGYSVSREKKERFSLILESASTNQTSMYLCASQGPGQGNEKLFFGSGTQLSVL.

This clone occurred a few times. At one end, the junction sequence differs from germline, possibly due to a read error. This rearrangement joins TRBV7-8 to TRBJ2-3, with TRBD2 identical over 9 bases. The CDR3 spans 15 residues. CDR1 is SGHVS and CDR2 is FQNEAQ in the germline V gene. The CDR3 region has the DNA TGTGCCAGCAGATTAGCGGGAGTAAGGACAGATACGCAGTATTTT. This sequence encodes CASRLAGVRTDTQYF.

This clone was detected a few times. The genes are TRBV15 and TRBJ2-7; D is perhaps TRBD2 (6 bases). The ends were cut back, 1 base at V and 0 bases at J, with 10 bases in the middle. The CDR3 spans 15 residues. Germline V gene data show CDR1 as LNHNV and CDR2 as YYDKDF (reference sequence). Here the CDR3 DNA reads TGTGCCACCAGCAGAGTCGGCGGGAACTCCTACGAGCAGTACTTC. The encoded protein is CATSRVGGNSYEQYF.

This chain joins TRBV29-1 and TRBJ2-2, with a tentative D call TRBD2 (5 bases). Germline V gene sequence: CDR1 SQVTM, CDR2 ANQGSEA. Trimming removed 6 bases from V and 3 bases from J, with 11 bases in between. This CDR3 spans 13 amino acids. CDR3 protein: CSVGRGYTGELFF. CDR3 DNA sequence: TGCAGCGTCGGCCGAGGGTACACCGGGGAGCTGTTTTTT.

Only a few counts were recorded for this clone. The genes are TRBV10-3 and TRBJ2-2; D gene uncertain. Germline CDR1 ENHRY, CDR2 SYGVKD. This CDR3 has 16 residues. V was clipped by 2 bases and J by 0 bases, with 10 bases between them. This chain's CDR3 is CAISERDLSNTGELFF. The CDR3 nucleotides read TGTGCCATCAGTGAGAGGGATCTGTCGAACACCGGGGAGCTGTTTTTT.

This clone was detected only a few times. The chain joins TRBV2 to TRBJ1-1, with D unclear. Per germline, CDR1 SNHLY and CDR2 FYNNEI. The V end was cut by 9 bases, the J end by 3 bases, with 11 bases between. The CDR3 length is 12 residues. CDR3 bases: TGTGCCAGTGGAATGCAGGACACTGAAGCTTTCTTT. It yields the protein CASGMQDTEAFF.

This chain links TRBV19 with TRBJ1-1; tentatively, D is TRBD1 (6 bases). There are 15 residues in the CDR3. V shed 2 bases and J shed 2 bases, with 12 bases lying between them. The germline CDR1 and CDR2 sequences are LNHDA and SQIVND (reference sequence). The CDR3 protein is CASSILQGSNTEAFF. The CDR3, as DNA: TGTGCCAGTAGTATATTACAGGGCAGTAACACTGAAGCTTTCTTT.

This clone appeared a few times. Just one base apart from a much larger clone, this may be a read error. This same CDR3 is encoded by further DNA sequences in the sample. The V and J genes are TRBV6-5 and TRBJ1-3, with 7 bases identical to TRBD1. Germline V gene data show CDR1 as MNHEY and CDR2 as SVGAGI. The CDR3 is 14 amino acids. Trimming cost V 6 bases and J 2 bases; bases outside gene matches: 4. CDR3 amino acids: CASSLGTAGNTIYF. The CDR3 bases are TGTGCCAGCAGCCTCGGGACAGCTGGAAACACCATATATTTT.